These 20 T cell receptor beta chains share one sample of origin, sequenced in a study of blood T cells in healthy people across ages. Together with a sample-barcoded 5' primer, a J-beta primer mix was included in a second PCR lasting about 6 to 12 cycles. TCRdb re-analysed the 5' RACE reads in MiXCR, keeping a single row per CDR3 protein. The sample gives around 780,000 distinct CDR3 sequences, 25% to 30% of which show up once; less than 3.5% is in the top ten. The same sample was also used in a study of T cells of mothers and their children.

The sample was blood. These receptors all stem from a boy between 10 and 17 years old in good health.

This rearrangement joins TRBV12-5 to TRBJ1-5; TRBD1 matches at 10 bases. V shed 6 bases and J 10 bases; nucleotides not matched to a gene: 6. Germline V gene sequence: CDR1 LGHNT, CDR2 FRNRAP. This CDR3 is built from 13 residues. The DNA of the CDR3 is TGTGCTAGTGGGGACAGGGGGAGTCAACCCCAGCATTTT. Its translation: CASGDRGSQPQHF.

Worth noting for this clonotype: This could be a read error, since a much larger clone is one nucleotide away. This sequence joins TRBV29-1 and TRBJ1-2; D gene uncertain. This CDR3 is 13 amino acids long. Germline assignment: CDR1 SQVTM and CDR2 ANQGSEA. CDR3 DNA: TGCAGCATTGATCCCGGGGCTAACTATGGCTACACCTTC. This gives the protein CSIDPGANYGYTF.

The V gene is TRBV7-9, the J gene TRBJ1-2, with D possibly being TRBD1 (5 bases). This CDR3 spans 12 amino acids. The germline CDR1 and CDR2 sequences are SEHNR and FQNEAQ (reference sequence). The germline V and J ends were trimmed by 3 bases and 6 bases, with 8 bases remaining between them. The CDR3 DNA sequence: TGTGCCAGCAGCTTCTTGGGGCATGGCTACACCTTC. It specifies CASSFLGHGYTF.

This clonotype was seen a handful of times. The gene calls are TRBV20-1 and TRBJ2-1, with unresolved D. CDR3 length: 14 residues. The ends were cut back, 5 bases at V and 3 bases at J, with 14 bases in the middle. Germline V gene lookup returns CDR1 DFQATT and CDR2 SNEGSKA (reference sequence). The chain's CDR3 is CSASLPDGYNEQFF. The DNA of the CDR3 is TGCAGTGCTTCTCTCCCGGACGGCTACAATGAGCAGTTCTTC.

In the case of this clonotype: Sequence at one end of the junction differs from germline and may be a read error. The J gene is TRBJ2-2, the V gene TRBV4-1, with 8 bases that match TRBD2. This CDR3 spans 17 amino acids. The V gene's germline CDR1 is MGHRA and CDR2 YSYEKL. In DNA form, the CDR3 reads TGCGCCAGCAGCCAAGATGAACGCGGGGGGAACACCGGGGGGCTGTTTTTT. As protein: CASSQDERGGNTGGLFF.

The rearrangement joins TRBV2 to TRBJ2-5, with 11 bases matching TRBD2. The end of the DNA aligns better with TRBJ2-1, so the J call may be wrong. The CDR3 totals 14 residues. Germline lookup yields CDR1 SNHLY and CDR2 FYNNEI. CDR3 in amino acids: CASRQGLAGNEQFF. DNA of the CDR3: TGTGCCAGCAGACAAGGACTAGCGGGCAATGAGCAGTTCTTC.

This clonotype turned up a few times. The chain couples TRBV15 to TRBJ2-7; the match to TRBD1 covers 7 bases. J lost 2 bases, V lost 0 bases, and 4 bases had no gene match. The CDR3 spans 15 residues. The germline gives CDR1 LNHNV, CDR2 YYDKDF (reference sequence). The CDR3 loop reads CATSRDNRGPYEQYF. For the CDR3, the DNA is TGTGCCACCAGCAGAGATAACAGGGGCCCCTACGAGCAGTACTTC.

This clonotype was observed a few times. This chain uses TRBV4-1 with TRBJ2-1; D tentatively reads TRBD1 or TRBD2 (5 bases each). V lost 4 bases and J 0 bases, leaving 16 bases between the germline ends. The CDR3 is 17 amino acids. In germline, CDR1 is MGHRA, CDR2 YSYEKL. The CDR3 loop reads CASSPPLRGDSYNEQFF. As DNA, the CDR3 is TGCGCCAGCAGCCCACCACTACGGGGCGACTCCTACAATGAGCAGTTCTTC.

This chain's CDR3 is CSASNPQGAYEQYF. Written as DNA, the CDR3 is TGCAGTGCTAGCAACCCACAGGGGGCATACGAGCAGTACTTC. The V gene is TRBV20-1, the J gene TRBJ2-5; 9 positions match TRBD1. The DNA end is a closer match to TRBJ2-7, so the J assignment may be wrong. The CDR3 contains 14 residues. Per germline, CDR1 DFQATT and CDR2 SNEGSKA (reference sequence).

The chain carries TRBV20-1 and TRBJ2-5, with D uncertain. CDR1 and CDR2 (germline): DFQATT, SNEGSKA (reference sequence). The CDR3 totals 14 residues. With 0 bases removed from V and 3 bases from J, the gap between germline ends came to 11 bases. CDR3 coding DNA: TGCAGTGCTAGAGAGCGTGGACCTAAAGAGACCCAGTACTTC. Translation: CSARERGPKETQYF.

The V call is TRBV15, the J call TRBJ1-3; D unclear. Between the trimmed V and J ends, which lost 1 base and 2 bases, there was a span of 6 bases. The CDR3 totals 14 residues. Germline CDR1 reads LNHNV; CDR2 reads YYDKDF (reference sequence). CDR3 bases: TGTGCCACCAGCAGAGGAGTCCCTGGAAACACCATATATTTT. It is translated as CATSRGVPGNTIYF.

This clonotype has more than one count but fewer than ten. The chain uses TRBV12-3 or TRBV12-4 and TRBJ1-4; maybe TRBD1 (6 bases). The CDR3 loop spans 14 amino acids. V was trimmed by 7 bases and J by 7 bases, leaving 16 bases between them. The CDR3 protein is CASTPGTPSEKLFF. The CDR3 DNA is TGTGCCAGCACCCCCGGGACACCCTCTGAAAAACTGTTTTTT.

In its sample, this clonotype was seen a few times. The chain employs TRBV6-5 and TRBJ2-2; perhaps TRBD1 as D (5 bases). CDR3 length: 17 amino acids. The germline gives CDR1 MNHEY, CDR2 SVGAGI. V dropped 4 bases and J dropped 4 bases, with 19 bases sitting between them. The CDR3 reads CASSSPPWGLGTGELFF. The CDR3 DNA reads TGTGCCAGCAGTTCTCCCCCCTGGGGCTTAGGCACCGGGGAGCTGTTTTTT.

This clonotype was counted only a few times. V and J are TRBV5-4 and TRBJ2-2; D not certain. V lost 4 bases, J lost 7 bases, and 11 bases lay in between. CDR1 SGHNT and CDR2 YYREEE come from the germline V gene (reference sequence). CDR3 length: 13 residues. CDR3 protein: CASSPVGSGELFF. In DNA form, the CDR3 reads TGTGCCAGCAGCCCCGTGGGCAGCGGGGAGCTGTTTTTT.

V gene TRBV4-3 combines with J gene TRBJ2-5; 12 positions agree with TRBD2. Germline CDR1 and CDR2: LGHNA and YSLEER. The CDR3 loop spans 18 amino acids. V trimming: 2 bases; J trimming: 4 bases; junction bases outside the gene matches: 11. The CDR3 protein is CASSQTRLAGASRETQYF. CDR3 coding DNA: TGCGCCAGCAGCCAAACTAGACTAGCGGGAGCGTCGCGAGAGACCCAGTACTTC.

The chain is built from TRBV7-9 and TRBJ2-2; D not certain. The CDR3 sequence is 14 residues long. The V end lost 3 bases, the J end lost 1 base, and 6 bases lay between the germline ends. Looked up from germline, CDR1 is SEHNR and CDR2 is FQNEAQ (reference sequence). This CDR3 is CASSFPVNTGELFF. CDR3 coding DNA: TGTGCCAGCAGCTTTCCAGTGAACACCGGGGAGCTGTTTTTT.

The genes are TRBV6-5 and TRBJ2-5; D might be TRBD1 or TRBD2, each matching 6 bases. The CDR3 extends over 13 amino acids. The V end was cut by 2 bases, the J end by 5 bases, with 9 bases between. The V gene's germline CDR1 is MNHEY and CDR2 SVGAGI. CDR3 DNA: TGTGCCAGCAGTTACGGGGGGCTGGAGACCCAGTACTTC. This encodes CASSYGGLETQYF.

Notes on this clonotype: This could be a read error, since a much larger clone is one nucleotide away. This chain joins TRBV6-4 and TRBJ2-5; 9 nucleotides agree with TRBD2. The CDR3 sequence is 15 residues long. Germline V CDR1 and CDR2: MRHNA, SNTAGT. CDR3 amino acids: CASSDGAGGYNERFF. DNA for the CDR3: TGTGCCAGCAGTGACGGAGCGGGAGGTTACAATGAGCGGTTCTTC.

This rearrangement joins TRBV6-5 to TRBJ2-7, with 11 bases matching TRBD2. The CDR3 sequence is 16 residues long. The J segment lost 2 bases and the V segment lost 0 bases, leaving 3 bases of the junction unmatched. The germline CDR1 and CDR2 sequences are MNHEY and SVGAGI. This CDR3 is CASSYSILAGAYEQYF. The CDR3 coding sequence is TGTGCCAGCAGTTACTCGATACTAGCGGGAGCCTACGAGCAGTACTTC.

This CDR3 is CASSLTPRVIEQYF. The CDR3 DNA is TGTGCCAGCAGCCTGACCCCAAGGGTAATCGAGCAGTACTTC. The chain recombines TRBV7-9 with TRBJ2-7; D is uncertain. The ends were cut back, 5 bases at V and 6 bases at J, with 17 bases in the middle. CDR3 length: 14 amino acids. Germline V gives CDR1 SEHNR, CDR2 FQNEAQ (reference sequence).